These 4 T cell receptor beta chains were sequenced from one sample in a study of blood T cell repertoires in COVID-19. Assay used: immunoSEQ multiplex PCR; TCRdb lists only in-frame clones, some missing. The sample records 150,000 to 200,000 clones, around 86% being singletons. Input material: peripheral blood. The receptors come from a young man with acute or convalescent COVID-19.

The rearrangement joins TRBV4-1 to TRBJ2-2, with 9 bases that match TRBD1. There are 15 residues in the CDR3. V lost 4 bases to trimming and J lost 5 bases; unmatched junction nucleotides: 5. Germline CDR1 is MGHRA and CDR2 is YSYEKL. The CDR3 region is CASSPTGGWTGELFF. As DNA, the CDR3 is TGCGCCAGCAGCCCGACAGGGGGTTGGACCGGGGAGCTGTTTTTT.

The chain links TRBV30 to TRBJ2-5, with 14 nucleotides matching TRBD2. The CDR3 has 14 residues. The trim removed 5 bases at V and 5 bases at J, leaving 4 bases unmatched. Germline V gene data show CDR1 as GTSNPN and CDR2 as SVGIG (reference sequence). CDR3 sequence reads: CAWGTSGGRETQYF. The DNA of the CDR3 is TGTGCCTGGGGGACTAGCGGGGGTCGGGAGACCCAGTACTTC.

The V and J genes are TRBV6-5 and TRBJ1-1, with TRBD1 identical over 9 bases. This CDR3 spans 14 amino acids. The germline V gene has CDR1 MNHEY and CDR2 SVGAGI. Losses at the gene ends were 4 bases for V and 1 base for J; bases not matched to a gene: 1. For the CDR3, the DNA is TGTGCCAGCAGTTCACAGGGGGCGAACACTGAAGCTTTCTTT. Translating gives CASSSQGANTEAFF.

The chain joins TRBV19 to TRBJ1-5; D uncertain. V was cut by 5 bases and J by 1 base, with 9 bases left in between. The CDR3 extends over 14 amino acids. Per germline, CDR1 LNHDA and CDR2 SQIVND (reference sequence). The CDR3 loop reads CASSERESNQPQHF. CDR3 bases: TGTGCCAGTAGTGAGAGGGAGAGCAATCAGCCCCAGCATTTT.